These 15 T cell receptor beta chains were sequenced from one sample in a study of PD-L1 blockade in urothelial cancer (dated by TCRdb to the late 2010s). The sample's time point label, in plain terms: pretreatment peripheral blood. The library was obtained by the immunoSEQ multiplex PCR assay. TCRdb retrieved this table from immuneACCESS and kept in-frame rearrangements only. Not all clones are present; in checked studies, unresolved V genes account for under half, and no reason is known for the remainder. Counted in this sample were approximately 70,000 clones; around 84% of them appeared once. The ten largest clonotypes hold around a tenth of the sample. The sequencing used PBMCs, collected around atezolizumab (anti-PD-L1) treatment. These receptors all stem from a woman in her 70s with urothelial cancer.

V usage is TRBV11-3 and J usage is TRBJ1-1; D remains ambiguous. V lost 7 bases and J 8 bases, leaving 11 bases between the germline ends. Germline V gene sequence: CDR1 SGHNT, CDR2 YENEEA. This CDR3 has 11 residues. CDR3 nucleotide sequence: TGTGCCAGCACCCGGGTCGGGGAAGCTTTCTTT. It translates to CASTRVGEAFF.

In regard to this clone: A junction boundary mismatches the germline segment, possibly from a read error. The J gene is TRBJ1-5, the V gene TRBV28, with D uncertain. The CDR3 runs to 11 residues. Germline loops: CDR1 MDHEN, CDR2 SYDVKM. Here the CDR3 DNA reads TGTGCCAGCAGGACTAATCGGCCCCAGCATTTT. This encodes CASRTNRPQHF.

This clone was detected only a few times. This sequence joins TRBV27 and TRBJ2-7; D is undetermined. Trimming cost V 11 bases and J 0 bases, with 26 bases left between them. The CDR3 is 17 residues long. Germline loops: CDR1 MNHEY, CDR2 SMNVEV (reference sequence). The CDR3 reads CADLVFGQATNSYEQYF. The DNA for the CDR3 is TGTGCCGATCTGGTGTTTGGCCAGGCGACCAACTCCTACGAGCAGTACTTC.

The chain is built from TRBV2 and TRBJ1-1; D uncertain. Germline values: CDR1 SNHLY, CDR2 FYNNEI. The V end was cut by 4 bases, the J end by 0 bases, with 15 bases between. The CDR3 has 16 residues. CDR3 sequence reads: CASSVRGSPMNTEAFF. CDR3 DNA: TGTGCCAGCAGTGTCCGGGGTTCCCCCATGAACACTGAAGCTTTCTTT. Variable domain in full (rest from reference TRBV2 and TRBJ1-1): EPEVTQTPSHQVTQMGQEVILRCVPISNHLYFYWYRQILGQKVEFLVSFYNNEISEKSEIFDDQFSVERPDGSNFTLKIRSTKLEDSAMYFCASSVRGSPMNTEAFFGQGTRLTVV.

V is TRBV18 and J is TRBJ2-1; D is unresolved. This CDR3 contains 13 residues. Germline V CDR1 and CDR2: KGHSH, LQKENI. V lost 2 bases and J 8 bases, leaving 10 bases between the germline ends. CDR3 DNA: TGTGCCAGCTCACCAAGCCTGGTGGATGAGCAGTTCTTC. Its protein is CASSPSLVDEQFF.

CDR3 in DNA: TGTGCCACAGGCAGGGAGAACACTGAAGCTTTCTTT. It codes for CATGRENTEAFF. This rearrangement joins TRBV10-3 to TRBJ1-1; D possibly corresponds to TRBD1 (5 bases). In germline, CDR1 is ENHRY, CDR2 SYGVKD. The CDR3 extends over 12 amino acids. The ends were cut back, 10 bases at V and 1 base at J, with 10 bases in the middle.

This clone has more than one count but fewer than ten. The chain is built from TRBV6-5 and TRBJ2-1; TRBD1 aligns across 9 bases. Germline V gene sequence: CDR1 MNHEY, CDR2 SVGAGI. The CDR3 runs to 16 residues. V shed 0 bases, J shed 2 bases, and the junction held 2 bases outside the gene matches. CDR3 loop: CASSYSNRGPYNEQFF. The CDR3 nucleotides are TGTGCCAGCAGTTACTCGAACAGGGGGCCCTACAATGAGCAGTTCTTC.

V usage is TRBV14 and J usage is TRBJ1-1; D may be TRBD1 (5 bases). CDR1 and CDR2 from the germline V gene are SGHDN and FVKESK. Trimming left V 1 base short and J 1 base short, with 16 bases between. The CDR3 is 17 amino acids. CDR3 region: CASSQVFEWRGNTEAFF. CDR3 DNA: TGTGCCAGCAGCCAAGTTTTCGAGTGGAGGGGGAACACTGAAGCTTTCTTT. Together with reference TRBV14 and TRBJ1-1, the CDR3 gives the full variable domain: EAGVTQFPSHSVIEKGQTVTLRCDPISGHDNLYWYRRVMGKEIKFLLHFVKESKQDESGMPNNRFLAERTGGTYSTLKVQPAELEDSGVYFCASSQVFEWRGNTEAFFGQGTRLTVV.

The sample holds a few counts of this clone. The chain combines TRBV10-2 with TRBJ2-3; D perhaps matches TRBD2 (5 bases). The germline V and J ends were trimmed by 2 bases and 9 bases, with 12 bases remaining between them. The germline V gene has CDR1 WSHSY and CDR2 SAAADI. This CDR3 contains 13 residues. The CDR3 spells CASSERLSGTQYF. The CDR3, as DNA: TGCGCCAGCAGTGAGAGACTATCCGGGACGCAGTATTTT.

The V and J genes are TRBV4-2 and TRBJ2-3; D uncertain. V was clipped by 3 bases and J by 2 bases, with 9 bases between them. The CDR3 consists of 14 residues. CDR1 LGHNA and CDR2 YNFKEQ come from the germline V gene. CDR3 nucleotide sequence: TGTGCCAGCAGCCATCCCACGGTCACAGATACGCAGTATTTT. Translating it yields CASSHPTVTDTQYF.

The J gene is TRBJ1-6, the V gene TRBV30; D is undetermined. Germline CDR1 GTSNPN, CDR2 SVGIG (reference sequence). This CDR3 comprises 14 residues. Trimming stripped 2 bases from V and 4 bases from J, with 9 bases between. The CDR3 here is CAWSLAGYNSPLHF. CDR3 bases: TGTGCCTGGAGTTTGGCGGGGTATAATTCACCCCTCCACTTT.

This clone appeared a single time. This rearrangement joins TRBV9 to TRBJ1-1; maybe TRBD1 (6 bases). The germline CDR1 and CDR2 sequences are SGDLS and YYNGEE. CDR3 length equals 13 residues. V lost 0 bases and J 3 bases, leaving 6 bases between the germline ends. Here the CDR3 reads CASSVEGDTEAFF. In nucleotides, the CDR3 is TGTGCCAGCAGCGTAGAGGGGGACACTGAAGCTTTCTTT.

The chain uses TRBV7-7 and TRBJ2-2; D gene uncertain. Germline V gene lookup returns CDR1 SSHAT and CDR2 FNYEAQ (reference sequence). Trimming left V 6 bases short and J 0 bases short, with 11 bases between. The CDR3 covers 15 residues. The CDR3 loop is CASRPGAANTGELFF. As DNA, the CDR3 is TGTGCCAGCAGACCCGGAGCTGCGAACACCGGGGAGCTGTTTTTT.

The chain carries TRBV4-2 and TRBJ2-3, with D possibly TRBD2 on 5 matching bases. The CDR3 runs 14 residues. Trimming took off 6 bases at V and 1 base at J, with 11 bases between the two ends. Per the germline V gene, CDR1 is LGHNA and CDR2 is YNFKEQ. The CDR3 nucleotides read TGTGCCAGCAGAAGGGAGAGGGGCACAGATACGCAGTATTTT. Encoded protein: CASRRERGTDTQYF.

The V gene is TRBV7-2, the J gene TRBJ2-7; 8 bases align to TRBD2. The CDR3 has 14 residues. Germline CDR1 reads SGHTA; CDR2 reads FQGNSA. Unmatched junction bases numbered 13, after V lost 5 bases and J lost 10 bases. CDR3 nucleotide sequence: TGTGCCAGCAGCGGTAGCGGGGAGGGGATAGGACAGTACTTC. It specifies CASSGSGEGIGQYF.